This record covers a single T cell receptor (beta chain). The data are from a study of T cell changes during pregnancy in multiple sclerosis. TCRdb's copy holds only in-frame clones and misses some; the assay was immunoSEQ multiplex PCR. The sample holds tens of thousands of clones, around nine tenths seen once. The V and J ends lost 4 bases and 2 bases respectively, with 5 bases between them. This CDR3 region has 12 residues. The V gene's germline CDR1 is SNHLY and CDR2 FYNNEI. This chain uses TRBV2 with TRBJ2-5; D is undetermined. This clonotype was obtained from a female donor in good health, enrolled as a control in a pregnancy study. The sample in question was peripheral blood, obtained in the first trimester of pregnancy. DNA for the CDR3: TGTGCCAGCAGTGCACAGCAAGAGACCCAGTACTTC. This sequence encodes CASSAQQETQYF.